This TCR beta chain was found in a study of blood T cell repertoires in COVID-19. The ends were cut back, 4 bases at V and 3 bases at J, with 6 bases in the middle. Germline lookup yields CDR1 SGHAT and CDR2 FQNNGV. The CDR3 totals 12 residues. TCRdb's copy holds only in-frame clones and misses some; the assay was immunoSEQ multiplex PCR. This table holds around 300,000 clones, roughly 89% found once. Two negative PCRs, clearance, or symptom resolution were required of recovered Cohort 3 donors. Material for sequencing was PBMCs or T cells enriched from blood (not recorded which). The source of this sequence is a woman aged 25 to 39 who had recovered from COVID-19. The chain has TRBV11-2 and TRBJ1-1; D is uncertain. This CDR3 reads CASSYIDTEAFF. CDR3 nucleotide sequence: TGTGCCAGCAGCTATATAGACACTGAAGCTTTCTTT. Full variable domain (missing parts from reference TRBV11-2 and TRBJ1-1): EAGVAQSPRYKIIEKRQSVAFWCNPISGHATLYWYQQILGQGPKLLIQFQNNGVVDDSQLPKDRFSAERLKGVDSTLKIQPAKLEDSAVYLCASSYIDTEAFFGQGTRLTVV.